The clone carrying this TCR beta chain came up many times. Its antigen is as yet unknown. These data originate in a study of early T cells in non-severe SARS-CoV-2 infection. About the study: RNA in bulk from unsorted whole blood was sequenced, and chains were unpaired. Study findings and constraints: In VDJdb matching, anti-spike CD8 responses were favored while private and CD4 specificities went missing.

CDR1 is DFQATT, CDR2 SNEGSKA, per germline (reference sequence). The V and J ends lost 4 bases and 6 bases, in that order; junction bases with no gene match: 8. The CDR3 is made up of 14 amino acids. Tagging with unique molecular identifiers was applied to individual cDNA molecules. One entry per CDR3 protein, called by TCRdb with MiXCR from the 5' RACE reads. The data contain more than 25,000 distinct CDR3 sequences, under 5.5% of them singletons. The V and J genes are TRBV20-1 and TRBJ2-5, with 10 nucleotides matching TRBD2. This TCR came from an adult who was a healthcare worker with PCR-confirmed SARS-CoV-2 infection or an uninfected control (not recorded which). The source material was whole blood, sampled at baseline. The CDR3 protein is CSAILAGGRQTQYF. For the CDR3, the DNA is TGCAGTGCTATCTTAGCGGGAGGACGGCAGACCCAGTACTTC.